These 24 T cell receptor beta chains were all obtained from the same sample, sequenced in a study of control samples from healthy donors and cancer patients. Method: immunoSEQ multiplex PCR; TCRdb's copy keeps in-frame clones and lacks some. The sample comprises under 85,000 clones, more than 70% of which are singletons, and roughly 6% rests with the top ten. The sample was PBMCs. Receptors originate from a man between 60 and 75 years old with colorectal cancer.

This clone has just a few counts. The chain employs TRBV19 and TRBJ2-2; 8 nucleotides line up with TRBD1. Unmatched junction bases numbered 4, after V lost 5 bases and J lost 8 bases. Germline loops: CDR1 LNHDA, CDR2 SQIVND (reference sequence). The CDR3 extends over 13 amino acids. CDR3 bases: TGTGCCAGTAGTGGGACAGGTCCTGGGGAGCTGTTTTTT. Protein product: CASSGTGPGELFF.

The V gene is TRBV28, the J gene TRBJ1-2, with D unresolved. V lost 5 bases, J lost 5 bases, and 15 bases lay in between. Germline loops: CDR1 MDHEN, CDR2 SYDVKM. This CDR3 has 14 residues. This CDR3 reads CASSLGGSTYGYTF. In DNA form, the CDR3 reads TGTGCCAGCAGTCTCGGCGGCAGCACTTATGGCTACACCTTC.

This chain connects TRBV6-5 to TRBJ2-2; 8 bases line up with TRBD1. The germline V gene has CDR1 MNHEY and CDR2 SVGAGI. Trimming at V came to 8 bases and at J to 1 base, leaving 6 bases not matched to a gene. The CDR3 extends over 15 amino acids. The DNA for the CDR3 is TGTGCCAGCGGCCAGGGGGCATTGAACACCGGGGAGCTGTTTTTT. It codes for CASGQGALNTGELFF.

This chain joins TRBV28 and TRBJ1-4, with no clear D. The length of the CDR3 is 13 residues. With 8 bases removed from V and 0 bases from J, the gap between germline ends came to 7 bases. The germline gives CDR1 MDHEN, CDR2 SYDVKM. CDR3 amino acids: CASDGATNEKLFF. The CDR3 coding sequence is TGTGCCAGCGACGGGGCAACTAATGAAAAACTGTTTTTT.

This clone came up a few times. The V gene is TRBV9, the J gene TRBJ2-7; 8 bases match TRBD1. The CDR3 totals 15 residues. The trim removed 0 bases at V and 1 base at J, leaving 3 bases unmatched. The germline gives CDR1 SGDLS, CDR2 YYNGEE. The CDR3 sequence is CASSVGGTGSYEQYF. For the CDR3, the DNA is TGTGCCAGCAGCGTAGGCGGGACAGGTTCCTACGAGCAGTACTTC.

The V gene is TRBV20-1, the J gene TRBJ2-7; TRBD2 aligns across 7 bases. The CDR3 extends over 18 amino acids. In germline, CDR1 is DFQATT, CDR2 SNEGSKA (reference sequence). After removal of 3 bases from V and 4 bases from J, the junction contained 21 bases not matched to a gene. CDR3 protein: CSASFSNGTSGRGYEQYF. CDR3 DNA: TGCAGTGCTAGTTTCTCGAACGGGACTTCGGGGCGGGGGTACGAGCAGTACTTC.

The chain combines TRBV5-5 with TRBJ1-3; no clear D. The germline CDR1 and CDR2 sequences are SGHKS and YYEKEE (reference sequence). The V gene lost 0 bases and the J gene lost 0 bases, with 13 bases spanning the gap. CDR3 length equals 17 residues. CDR3 amino acids: CASSLGRLGPSGNTIYF. The CDR3 bases are TGTGCCAGCAGCTTGGGTCGTCTAGGGCCCTCTGGAAACACCATATATTTT.

The CDR3 sequence is CASSFGLAFEQYF. The CDR3 DNA reads as TGTGCCAGCAGCTTTGGACTAGCGTTCGAGCAGTACTTC. The rearrangement joins TRBV7-2 to TRBJ2-7; 9 bases match TRBD2. V lost 3 bases and J lost 6; bases outside the gene matches: 3. This CDR3 has 13 amino acids. Germline V gene sequence: CDR1 SGHTA, CDR2 FQGNSA.

The V and J genes are TRBV11-3 and TRBJ2-1; the match to TRBD2 covers 7 bases. The CDR3 contains 15 residues. Germline V gives CDR1 SGHNT, CDR2 YENEEA. V lost 3 bases, J lost 2 bases, and 4 bases stayed unmatched. CDR3 bases: TGTGCCAGCAGCTTCGCCGGGGGGACCTACAATGAGCAGTTCTTC. Its protein is CASSFAGGTYNEQFF.

The rearrangement uses TRBV7-2 and TRBJ2-1, with 7 bases fitting TRBD2. V dropped 4 bases and J dropped 0; count of bases not matched to a gene: 3. CDR1 and CDR2 (germline): SGHTA, FQGNSA. This CDR3 region has 15 residues. CDR3 loop: CASSSAGDSYNEQFF. Here the CDR3 DNA reads TGTGCCAGCAGCTCCGCGGGGGACTCCTACAATGAGCAGTTCTTC.

The chain recombines TRBV7-9 with TRBJ2-3; 12 bases agree with TRBD2. With V trimmed by 4 bases and J by 4 bases, 6 bases remained unmatched. Germline-derived CDR1 and CDR2 are SEHNR and FQNEAQ (reference sequence). The CDR3 is 16 amino acids. In nucleotides, the CDR3 is TGTGCCAGCAGCTACGGACTAGCGGGGATCCCAGATACGCAGTATTTT. Translating it yields CASSYGLAGIPDTQYF.

Concerning this clone: Other DNA sequences in this sample translate to the same CDR3. This sequence joins TRBV9 and TRBJ1-5, with D perhaps TRBD1 (6 bases). CDR3 size: 19 residues. V was shortened by 5 bases and J by 4 bases, with 28 bases between the two germline ends. Germline-derived CDR1 and CDR2 are SGDLS and YYNGEE. The CDR3 sequence is CASRIVGLPQGSLNQPQHF. CDR3 DNA: TGTGCCAGCAGAATCGTAGGTCTTCCCCAGGGGTCCCTAAATCAGCCCCAGCATTTT.

As DNA, the CDR3 is TGTGCCAGCAGCTTTCCAGGGTCGAATGAAAAACTGTTTTTT. Translating gives CASSFPGSNEKLFF. This chain connects TRBV7-9 to TRBJ1-4, with D tentatively TRBD1 (5 bases). Germline V gene lookup returns CDR1 SEHNR and CDR2 FQNEAQ (reference sequence). The CDR3 is made up of 14 amino acids. V lost 3 bases to trimming and J lost 5 bases, with 10 bases between them.

J is TRBJ1-3 and V is TRBV6-1; D might be TRBD1 (6 bases). The V end was cut by 1 base, the J end by 4 bases, with 8 bases between. The CDR3 length is 14 residues. CDR1 is MNHNS, CDR2 SASEGT, per germline. The CDR3 nucleotides are TGTGCCAGCAGTGAAGGTGGGACAGGAAACACCATATATTTT. As protein: CASSEGGTGNTIYF.

This chain connects TRBV4-1 to TRBJ2-7; 9 bases match TRBD1. After removal of 4 bases from V and 2 bases from J, the junction contained 3 bases not matched to a gene. The CDR3 runs 14 residues. From germline, CDR1 is MGHRA and CDR2 YSYEKL. The CDR3 DNA is TGCGCCAGCAGCCCTCGGGACAGGGCCTACGAGCAGTACTTC. It is translated as CASSPRDRAYEQYF.

The chain joins TRBV18 to TRBJ1-3; no clear D gene. This CDR3 region has 13 residues. Trimming removed 6 bases at V and 0 bases at J, with 6 bases between. Germline V gene data show CDR1 as KGHSH and CDR2 as LQKENI. In nucleotides, the CDR3 is TGTGCCAGCTCGCGGGGCTCTGGAAACACCATATATTTT. Protein sequence: CASSRGSGNTIYF. The full variable domain, rest sourced from reference TRBV18 and TRBJ1-3, is NAGVMQNPRHLVRRRGQEARLRCSPMKGHSHVYWYRQLPEEGLKFMVYLQKENIIDESGMPKERFSAEFPKEGPSILRIQQVVRGDSAAYFCASSRGSGNTIYFGEGSWLTVV.

A single count supports this clone. The chain has TRBV28 and TRBJ2-1; the match to TRBD1 covers 9 bases. The CDR3 consists of 17 residues. The germline CDR1 and CDR2 sequences are MDHEN and SYDVKM. V was clipped by 6 bases and J by 0 bases; unmatched bases: 9. CDR3 DNA: TGTGCCAGCAGGCACGCCGGGACAGGGAGCTCCTACAATGAGCAGTTCTTC. It translates to CASRHAGTGSSYNEQFF.

The chain joins TRBV5-1 to TRBJ2-3; no clear D. Germline V gene lookup returns CDR1 SGHRS and CDR2 YFSETQ. V dropped 7 bases and J dropped 4 bases, with 7 bases sitting between them. This CDR3 contains 11 residues. CDR3 region: CASSVSDTQYF. The CDR3 region has the DNA TGCGCCAGCTCGGTTTCAGATACGCAGTATTTT.

V is TRBV24-1 and J is TRBJ1-5, with D possibly being TRBD1 (6 bases). Trimming shortened V by 6 bases and J by 6 bases, and 17 bases separated the two germline ends. CDR1 is KGHDR, CDR2 SFDVKD, per germline. The CDR3 spans 15 residues. The CDR3, as DNA: TGTGCCACCAGTCCAGCAGGCAGGGGTGGTCAGCCCCAGCATTTT. This codes for CATSPAGRGGQPQHF.

CDR3 nucleotide sequence: TGCGCCAGCAGGGAACCGGGACCAGCCCGAGAGACCCAGTACTTC. Amino acid sequence: CASREPGPARETQYF. V is TRBV10-1 and J is TRBJ2-5; the D gene could be TRBD1 or TRBD2 (5 bases each). This CDR3 spans 15 amino acids. Trimming stripped 6 bases from V and 4 bases from J, with 18 bases between. Looked up from germline, CDR1 is WNHNN and CDR2 is SYGVQD (reference sequence).

DNA for the CDR3: TGTGCCAGCAGCCGAGGGGGCCCTAATGAAAAACTGTTTTTT. Translated, it gives CASSRGGPNEKLFF. The V gene is TRBV5-5, the J gene TRBJ1-4, with 7 positions matching TRBD1. Germline-derived CDR1 and CDR2 are SGHKS and YYEKEE (reference sequence). This CDR3 has 14 amino acids. V was pared by 4 bases and J by 3 bases, with 3 bases of the junction left unmatched.

The chain carries TRBV2 and TRBJ2-7, with D unclear. Germline lookup yields CDR1 SNHLY and CDR2 FYNNEI. Between the trimmed V and J ends, which lost 4 bases and 3 bases, there was a span of 13 bases. The CDR3 is 14 amino acids. CDR3 protein: CASSVGVGNYEQYF. The CDR3 coding sequence is TGTGCCAGCAGTGTTGGGGTGGGTAACTACGAGCAGTACTTC.

This sequence joins TRBV7-8 and TRBJ2-3, with a possible D match to TRBD2 (7 bases). Trimming took off 2 bases at V and 2 bases at J, with 14 bases between the two ends. The germline V gene encodes CDR1 SGHVS and CDR2 FQNEAQ. This CDR3 is built from 16 residues. CDR3 sequence reads: CASSLSRRGPTDTQYF. The CDR3 bases are TGTGCCAGCAGCTTAAGTAGGCGGGGGCCCACAGATACGCAGTATTTT.

This CDR3 is CAWGSMGGATNTEAFF. CDR3 DNA: TGTGCCTGGGGCAGCATGGGGGGGGCGACGAACACTGAAGCTTTCTTT. J is TRBJ1-1 and V is TRBV30, with D possibly TRBD1 on 6 matching bases. With 5 bases removed from V and 1 base from J, the gap between germline ends came to 20 bases. CDR3 length: 16 residues. In germline, CDR1 is GTSNPN, CDR2 SVGIG (reference sequence).